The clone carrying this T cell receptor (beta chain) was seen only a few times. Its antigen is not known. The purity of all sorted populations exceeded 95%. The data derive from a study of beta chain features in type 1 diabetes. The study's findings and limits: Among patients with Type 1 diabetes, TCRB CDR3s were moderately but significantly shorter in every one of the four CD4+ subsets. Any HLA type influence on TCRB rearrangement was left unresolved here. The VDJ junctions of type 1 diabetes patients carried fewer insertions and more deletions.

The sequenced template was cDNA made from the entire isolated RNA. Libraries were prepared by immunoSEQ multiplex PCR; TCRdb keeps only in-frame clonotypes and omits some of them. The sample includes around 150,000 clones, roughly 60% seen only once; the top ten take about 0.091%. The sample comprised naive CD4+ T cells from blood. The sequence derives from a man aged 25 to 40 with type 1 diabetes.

The CDR3 coding sequence is TGTGCCAGCAGCGTAGAGGAAGGCACTGAAGCTTTCTTT. Translation: CASSVEEGTEAFF. The chain links TRBV9 to TRBJ1-1, with no clear D. This CDR3 spans 13 amino acids. Germline loops: CDR1 SGDLS, CDR2 YYNGEE. V lost 0 bases, J lost 4 bases, and 7 bases lay in between. The full variable domain, in which reference TRBV9 and TRBJ1-1 provide the parts outside the CDR3, is DSGVTQTPKHLITATGQRVTLRCSPRSGDLSVYWYQQSLDQGLQFLIQYYNGEERAKGNILERFSAQQFPDLHSELNLSSLELGDSALYFCASSVEEGTEAFFGQGTRLTVV.